These 10 T cell receptor beta chains were all obtained from the same sample, sequenced in a study of identical twins (dated by TCRdb to about 2016). Library preparation employed 5' RACE. Sequencing used an Illumina HiSeq 2000. The public reads were reprocessed in TCRdb via fastp at Q25 and MiXCR, keeping in-frame beta chains. Here each entry gathers all rows of one CDR3 protein and keeps the most common genes and DNA. Counted in this sample were about 240,000 distinct CDR3 sequences; 7.5% of them appeared once. Under 6% of the sample belongs to the ten largest clones. Separately, the same data were catalogued under a study of yellow fever vaccine responses in identical twins.

What was sequenced was CD8+ T cells sorted from blood. These receptors originate from a young woman in good health.

This clonotype was counted many times. The V gene is TRBV7-9, the J gene TRBJ1-1, with D perhaps matching TRBD1 (6 bases). This CDR3 contains 11 residues. Trimming cost V 7 bases and J 8 bases, with 11 bases left between them. Germline V lookup: CDR1 SEHNR, CDR2 FQNEAQ (reference sequence). CDR3 region: CASTRTAEAFF. CDR3 in DNA: TGTGCCAGCACCCGGACAGCCGAAGCTTTCTTT.

This clonotype turned up a few times. This rearrangement joins TRBV15 to TRBJ1-5; no definite D call. V lost 3 bases and J lost 0, with 6 bases in between. This CDR3 is built from 14 residues. Germline V gene data show CDR1 as LNHNV and CDR2 as YYDKDF (reference sequence). The CDR3 protein is CATSSAHSNQPQHF. CDR3 sequence (DNA): TGTGCCACCAGCAGCGCGCATAGCAATCAGCCCCAGCATTTT.

This sequence joins TRBV28 and TRBJ2-6; D ambiguous. Germline assignment: CDR1 MDHEN and CDR2 SYDVKM. Trimming stripped 3 bases from V and 2 bases from J, with 8 bases between. This CDR3 is 15 amino acids long. The CDR3 is CASSFITTGANVLTF. The CDR3 bases are TGTGCCAGCAGTTTTATTACCACTGGGGCCAACGTCCTGACTTTC.

This clonotype came up many times. The V gene is TRBV5-1, the J gene TRBJ1-6; 10 bases agree with TRBD1. Germline V lookup: CDR1 SGHRS, CDR2 YFSETQ. Losses at the gene ends were 3 bases for V and 0 bases for J; bases not matched to a gene: 0. The CDR3 totals 16 residues. This CDR3 reads CASSWTGGSYNSPLHF. The CDR3 DNA follows: TGCGCCAGCAGCTGGACAGGGGGCTCCTATAATTCACCCCTCCACTTT.

This clonotype was observed a few times. V is TRBV7-8 and J is TRBJ2-1, with D tentatively TRBD2 (5 bases). The CDR3 is 15 amino acids. Germline V gene sequence: CDR1 SGHVS, CDR2 FQNEAQ. V dropped 3 bases and J dropped 4 bases, with 13 bases sitting between them. CDR3 coding DNA: TGTGCCAGCAGCTTTTTAACGGGAACTTACAATGAGCAGTTCTTC. Translated, it gives CASSFLTGTYNEQFF.

This clonotype came up a few times. The chain is built from TRBV5-1 and TRBJ1-1, with 7 nucleotides matching TRBD1. V was clipped by 4 bases and J by 3 bases; unmatched bases: 12. Per the germline V gene, CDR1 is SGHRS and CDR2 is YFSETQ. This CDR3 is 16 amino acids long. CDR3 residues: CASSHRKGGLDTEAFF. The DNA for the CDR3 is TGCGCCAGCAGCCACCGGAAAGGGGGCTTAGACACTGAAGCTTTCTTT.

This clonotype was recorded many times. The CDR3: CASSGAETQYF. In nucleotides, the CDR3 is TGTGCCAGCAGTGGGGCAGAGACCCAGTACTTC. The chain combines TRBV25-1 with TRBJ2-5; D uncertain. Germline V gene sequence: CDR1 MGHDK, CDR2 SYGVNS. Deletions cut 4 bases from V and 4 bases from J, with 4 bases between. This CDR3 has 11 residues.

The table lists this clonotype with a few counts. The chain combines TRBV4-1 with TRBJ2-7; 10 bases align to TRBD2. The CDR3 runs to 17 residues. Germline CDR1 MGHRA, CDR2 YSYEKL. V lost 0 bases to trimming and J lost 2 bases; unmatched junction nucleotides: 7. CDR3 bases: TGCGCCAGCAGCCAAGAGTCCATAGCGGGAGGTGCCTACGAGCAGTACTTC. Its protein product is CASSQESIAGGAYEQYF.

A few counts support this clonotype. The V call is TRBV29-1, the J call TRBJ1-1; D unresolved. Germline V lookup: CDR1 SQVTM, CDR2 ANQGSEA. This CDR3 contains 11 residues. V shed 3 bases and J shed 5 bases, with 7 bases lying between them. The CDR3 sequence is CSVDVGTEAFF. In DNA, the CDR3 is TGCAGCGTTGATGTTGGGACTGAAGCTTTCTTT. Together with reference TRBV29-1 and TRBJ1-1, the CDR3 gives the full variable domain: SAVISQKPSRDICQRGTSLTIQCQVDSQVTMMFWYRQQPGQSLTLIATANQGSEATYESGFVIDKFPISRPNLTFSTLTVSNMSPEDSSIYLCSVDVGTEAFFGQGTRLTVV.

This chain links TRBV5-1 with TRBJ2-2; D is perhaps TRBD1 or TRBD2 (6 bases each). The CDR3 runs to 17 residues. The germline V and J ends were trimmed by 4 bases and 5 bases, with 21 bases remaining between them. The germline V gene encodes CDR1 SGHRS and CDR2 YFSETQ. In DNA, the CDR3 is TGCGCCAGCAGCACTGAAGAGAGGGGGGTCGGGACCGGGGAGCTGTTTTTT. Its translation: CASSTEERGVGTGELFF.